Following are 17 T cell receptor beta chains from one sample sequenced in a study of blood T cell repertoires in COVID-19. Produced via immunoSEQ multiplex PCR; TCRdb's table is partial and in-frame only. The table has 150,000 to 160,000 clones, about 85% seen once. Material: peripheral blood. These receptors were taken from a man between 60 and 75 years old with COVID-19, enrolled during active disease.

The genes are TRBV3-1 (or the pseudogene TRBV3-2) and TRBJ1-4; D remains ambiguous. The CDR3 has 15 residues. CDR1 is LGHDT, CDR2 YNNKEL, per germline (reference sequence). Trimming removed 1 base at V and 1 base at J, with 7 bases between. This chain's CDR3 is CASSQGAQTNEKLFF. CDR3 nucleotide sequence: TGTGCCAGCAGCCAAGGGGCTCAAACTAATGAAAAACTGTTTTTT.

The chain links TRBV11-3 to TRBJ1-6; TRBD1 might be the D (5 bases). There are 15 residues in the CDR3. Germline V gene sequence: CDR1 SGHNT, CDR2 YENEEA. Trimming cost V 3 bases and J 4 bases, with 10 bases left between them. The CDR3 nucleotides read TGTGCCAGCAGCTTCGCAGGGTTTTATAATTCACCCCTCCACTTT. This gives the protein CASSFAGFYNSPLHF. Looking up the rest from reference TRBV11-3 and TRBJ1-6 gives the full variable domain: EAGVVQSPRYKIIEKKQPVAFWCNPISGHNTLYWYLQNLGQGPELLIRYENEEAVDDSQLPKDRFSAERLKGVDSTLKIQPAELGDSAVYLCASSFAGFYNSPLHFGNGTRLTVT.

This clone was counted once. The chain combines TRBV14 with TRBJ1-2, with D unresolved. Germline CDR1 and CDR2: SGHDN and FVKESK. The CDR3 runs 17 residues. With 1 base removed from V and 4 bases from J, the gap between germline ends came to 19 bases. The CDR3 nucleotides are TGTGCCAGCAGCCAAGTTCGAGACAAGGCAGGAACCTATGGCTACACCTTC. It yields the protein CASSQVRDKAGTYGYTF.

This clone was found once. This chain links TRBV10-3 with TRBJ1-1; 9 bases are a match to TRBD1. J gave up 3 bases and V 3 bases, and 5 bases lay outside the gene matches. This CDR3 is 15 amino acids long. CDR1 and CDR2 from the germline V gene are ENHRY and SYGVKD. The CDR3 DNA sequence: TGTGCCATCAGTGACCCGGACAGGGGATACACTGAAGCTTTCTTT. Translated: CAISDPDRGYTEAFF.

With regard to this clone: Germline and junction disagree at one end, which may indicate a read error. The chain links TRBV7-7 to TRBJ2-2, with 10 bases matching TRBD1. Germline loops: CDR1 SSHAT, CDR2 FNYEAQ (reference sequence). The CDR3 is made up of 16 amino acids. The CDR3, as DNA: TGTGCTAGCAGCCCTACGACAGGGGGCACCACCGGGGAGCTGTTTTTT. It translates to CASSPTTGGTTGELFF.

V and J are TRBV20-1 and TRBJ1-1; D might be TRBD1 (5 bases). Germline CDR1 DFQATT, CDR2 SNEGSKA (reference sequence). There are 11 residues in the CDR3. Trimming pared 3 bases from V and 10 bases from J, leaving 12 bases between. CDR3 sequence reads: CSASSGSIAFF. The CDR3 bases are TGCAGTGCTAGTTCAGGGTCCATAGCTTTCTTT.

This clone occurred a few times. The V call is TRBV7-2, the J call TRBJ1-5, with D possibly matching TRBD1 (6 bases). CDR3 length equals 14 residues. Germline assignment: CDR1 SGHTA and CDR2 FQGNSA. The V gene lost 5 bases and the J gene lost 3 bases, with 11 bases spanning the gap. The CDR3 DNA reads TGTGCCAGCAGCGCACAGGGCAACAATCAGCCCCAGCATTTT. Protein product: CASSAQGNNQPQHF.

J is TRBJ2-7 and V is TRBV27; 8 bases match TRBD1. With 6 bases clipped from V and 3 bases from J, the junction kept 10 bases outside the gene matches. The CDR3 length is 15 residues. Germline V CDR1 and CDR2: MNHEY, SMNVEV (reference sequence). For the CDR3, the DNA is TGTGCCAGCAGGTTAAACAGGGGGTCTAACTACGAGCAGTACTTC. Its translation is CASRLNRGSNYEQYF.

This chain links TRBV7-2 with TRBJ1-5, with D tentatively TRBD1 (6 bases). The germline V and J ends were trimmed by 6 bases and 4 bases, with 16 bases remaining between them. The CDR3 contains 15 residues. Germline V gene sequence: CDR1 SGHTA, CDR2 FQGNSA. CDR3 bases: TGTGCCAGCAGTCTTTACACAGGGCTGAATCAGCCCCAGCATTTT. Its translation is CASSLYTGLNQPQHF.

CDR3 nucleotides: TGTGCCAGCAGCGTATTTGAAGGGGCGCCTAATGAAAAACTGTTTTTT. This sequence encodes CASSVFEGAPNEKLFF. The rearrangement uses TRBV9 and TRBJ1-4, with TRBD1 as a possible D gene (5 bases). Trimming cost V 1 base and J 3 bases, with 13 bases left between them. Germline CDR1 SGDLS, CDR2 YYNGEE. The CDR3 consists of 16 residues.

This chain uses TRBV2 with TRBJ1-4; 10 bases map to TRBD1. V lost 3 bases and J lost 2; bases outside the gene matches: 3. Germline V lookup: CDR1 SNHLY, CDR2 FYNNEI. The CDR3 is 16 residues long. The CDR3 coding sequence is TGTGCCAGCAGTGATAAGGGACAGGGGACTAATGAAAAACTGTTTTTT. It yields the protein CASSDKGQGTNEKLFF. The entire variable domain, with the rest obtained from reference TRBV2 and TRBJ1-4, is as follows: EPEVTQTPSHQVTQMGQEVILRCVPISNHLYFYWYRQILGQKVEFLVSFYNNEISEKSEIFDDQFSVERPDGSNFTLKIRSTKLEDSAMYFCASSDKGQGTNEKLFFGSGTQLSVL.

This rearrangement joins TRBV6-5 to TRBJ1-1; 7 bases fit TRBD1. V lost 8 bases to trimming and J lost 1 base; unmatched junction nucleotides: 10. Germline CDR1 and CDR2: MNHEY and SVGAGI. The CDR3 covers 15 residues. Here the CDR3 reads CASALQGSRNTEAFF. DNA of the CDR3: TGTGCCAGCGCCTTACAGGGGTCCAGGAACACTGAAGCTTTCTTT.

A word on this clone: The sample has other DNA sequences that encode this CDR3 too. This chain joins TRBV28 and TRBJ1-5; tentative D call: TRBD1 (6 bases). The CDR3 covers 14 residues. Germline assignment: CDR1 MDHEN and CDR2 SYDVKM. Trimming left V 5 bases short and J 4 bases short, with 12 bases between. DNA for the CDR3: TGTGCCAGCAGTCCCAGGGGATCGAATCAGCCCCAGCATTTT. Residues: CASSPRGSNQPQHF.

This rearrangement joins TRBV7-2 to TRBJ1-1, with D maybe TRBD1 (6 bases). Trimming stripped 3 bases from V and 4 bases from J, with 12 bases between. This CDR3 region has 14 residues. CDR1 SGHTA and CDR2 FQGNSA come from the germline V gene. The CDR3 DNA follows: TGTGCCAGCAGCTTCGAAAGGGGGGGCACTGAAGCTTTCTTT. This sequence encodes CASSFERGGTEAFF.

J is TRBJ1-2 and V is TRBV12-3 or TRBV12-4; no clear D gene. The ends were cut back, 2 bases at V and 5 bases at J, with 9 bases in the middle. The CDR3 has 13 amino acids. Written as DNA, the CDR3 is TGTGCCAGCAGTTTATGGCAGGCATATGGCTACACCTTC. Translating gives CASSLWQAYGYTF.

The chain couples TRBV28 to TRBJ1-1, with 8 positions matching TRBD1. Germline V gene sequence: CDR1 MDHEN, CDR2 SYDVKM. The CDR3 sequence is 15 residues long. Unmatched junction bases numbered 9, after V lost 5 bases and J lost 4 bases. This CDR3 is CASSRDRITGTEAFF. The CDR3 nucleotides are TGTGCCAGCAGTCGGGACAGGATTACAGGCACTGAAGCTTTCTTT.

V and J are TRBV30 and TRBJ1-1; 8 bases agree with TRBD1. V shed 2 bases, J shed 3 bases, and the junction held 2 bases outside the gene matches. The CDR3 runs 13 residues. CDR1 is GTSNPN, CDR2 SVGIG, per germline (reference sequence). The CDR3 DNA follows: TGTGCCTGGAGTCGGACAGGGTACACTGAAGCTTTCTTT. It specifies CAWSRTGYTEAFF. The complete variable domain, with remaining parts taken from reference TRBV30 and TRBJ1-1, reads SQTIHQWPATLVQPVGSPLSLECTVEGTSNPNLYWYRQAAGRGLQLLFYSVGIGQISSEVPQNLSASRPQDRQFILSSKKLLLSDSGFYLCAWSRTGYTEAFFGQGTRLTVV.